This passage covers 28 T cell receptor beta chains from one sample sequenced in a study of T cell repertoires in cytomegalovirus infection. TCRdb re-called the reads with MiXCR, one entry per CDR3 protein. The profile covers 75,000 to 95,000 distinct CDR3 sequences, with about half appearing a single time and approximately 93% taken by the ten largest. Their recognized antigens are unknown. The sample in question was CD8+ T cells from cultured PBMCs, obtained from culture after CMV antigen stimulation. These receptors came from a human donor in good health (CMV status not recorded). Some clones in this sample may be carry-over from other donors' samples.

This chain links TRBV7-9 with TRBJ2-3, with D possibly TRBD2 on 5 matching bases. Germline CDR1 is SEHNR and CDR2 is FQNEAQ (reference sequence). The V gene lost 7 bases and the J gene lost 0 bases, with 20 bases spanning the gap. This CDR3 has 17 amino acids. The CDR3 protein is CASTFHQEEESTDTQYF. In nucleotides, the CDR3 is TGTGCCAGCACCTTTCACCAGGAGGAGGAAAGCACAGATACGCAGTATTTT.

This clonotype showed up just a few times. The rearrangement joins TRBV6-5 to TRBJ2-3; D uncertain. The CDR3 consists of 13 residues. CDR1 MNHEY and CDR2 SVGAGI come from the germline V gene. The V gene lost 4 bases and the J gene lost 5 bases, with 10 bases spanning the gap. The CDR3 is CASSSVTLDTQYF. CDR3 DNA sequence: TGTGCCAGCAGTTCGGTCACCCTAGATACGCAGTATTTT.

The chain has TRBV28 and TRBJ1-4, with D tentatively TRBD1 (6 bases). Trimming left V 3 bases short and J 8 bases short, with 10 bases between. The CDR3 runs 13 residues. Germline V gene data show CDR1 as MDHEN and CDR2 as SYDVKM. CDR3 sequence: CASSFSGEEKLFF. The CDR3 nucleotides are TGTGCCAGCAGTTTCTCAGGGGAAGAAAAACTGTTTTTT.

The chain combines TRBV7-3 with TRBJ1-2; a weak D match, TRBD1 (6 bases). Germline CDR1 is SGHTA and CDR2 is FQGTGA. V shed 4 bases and J shed 3 bases, with 18 bases lying between them. The CDR3 covers 16 residues. The CDR3: CASSSSVVDRHYGYTF. The DNA of the CDR3 is TGTGCCAGCAGCTCGAGCGTTGTGGACAGACACTATGGCTACACCTTC.

Here the CDR3 DNA reads TGTGCCTGGAGGGGCGGCACGGCCACAGATACGCAGTATTTT. Its protein is CAWRGGTATDTQYF. The gene calls are TRBV30 and TRBJ2-3; no clear D gene. V was trimmed by 3 bases and J by 2 bases, leaving 12 bases between them. Germline CDR1 reads GTSNPN; CDR2 reads SVGIG (reference sequence). This CDR3 region has 14 residues.

The chain recombines TRBV6-6 with TRBJ1-1; 9 nucleotides agree with TRBD1. V gave up 6 bases and J gave up 4 bases; unmatched junction bases: 3. Germline CDR1 reads MNHNY; CDR2 reads SVGAGI (reference sequence). This CDR3 contains 13 residues. CDR3 nucleotide sequence: TGTGCCAGCAGCCAGACAGGGGGCACTGAAGCTTTCTTT. Encoded protein: CASSQTGGTEAFF.

This clonotype has a handful of counts. V and J are TRBV7-6 and TRBJ2-1; D possibly corresponds to TRBD2 (5 bases). The germline V and J ends were trimmed by 5 bases and 7 bases, with 9 bases remaining between them. The germline V gene has CDR1 SGHVS and CDR2 FNYEAQ. The CDR3 has 12 amino acids. The CDR3 is CASSPPGNEQFF. The CDR3 coding sequence is TGTGCCAGCAGCCCCCCGGGGAATGAGCAGTTCTTC.

The chain couples TRBV12-5 to TRBJ1-6; 10 bases line up with TRBD1. The germline CDR1 and CDR2 sequences are LGHNT and FRNRAP. V dropped 5 bases and J dropped 6; count of bases not matched to a gene: 19. CDR3 length: 20 residues. CDR3 loop: CASGMEQTLWGQGFNSPLHF. The CDR3 DNA reads as TGTGCTAGTGGTATGGAGCAAACATTGTGGGGACAGGGGTTTAATTCACCCCTCCACTTT. Filled out from reference TRBV12-5 and TRBJ1-6, the complete variable domain reads DARVTQTPRHKVTEMGQEVTMRCQPILGHNTVFWYRQTMMQGLELLAYFRNRAPLDDSGMPKDRFSAEMPDATLATLKIQPSEPRDSAVYFCASGMEQTLWGQGFNSPLHFGNGTRLTVT.

This clonotype was detected a few times. The J gene is TRBJ2-1, the V gene TRBV10-3; D is undetermined. CDR1 ENHRY and CDR2 SYGVKD come from the germline V gene. This CDR3 is built from 15 residues. V dropped 10 bases and J dropped 0 bases, with 16 bases sitting between them. CDR3 sequence reads: CATAMAGNSYNEQFF. The CDR3 DNA follows: TGTGCCACCGCTATGGCAGGAAACTCCTACAATGAGCAGTTCTTC.

The genes are TRBV7-3 and TRBJ2-2, with TRBD2 matching 10 bases. The CDR3 covers 19 residues. Per the germline V gene, CDR1 is SGHTA and CDR2 is FQGTGA. Trimming cost V 2 bases and J 0 bases; bases outside gene matches: 9. CDR3 in DNA: TGTGCCAGCAGCTTACCTAGCGGGAGAGAAGACGCGAACACCGGGGAGCTGTTTTTT. Protein product: CASSLPSGREDANTGELFF. The whole variable domain, remainder taken from reference TRBV7-3 and TRBJ2-2, is GAGVSQTPSNKVTEKGKYVELRCDPISGHTALYWYRQSLGQGPEFLIYFQGTGAADDSGLPNDRFFAVRPEGSVSTLKIQRTERGDSAVYLCASSLPSGREDANTGELFFGEGSRLTVL.

The chain is built from TRBV7-9 and TRBJ2-2; 14 nucleotides align to TRBD2. The germline gives CDR1 SEHNR, CDR2 FQNEAQ (reference sequence). V lost 5 bases to trimming and J lost 8 bases; unmatched junction nucleotides: 7. This CDR3 contains 16 residues. The CDR3 DNA follows: TGTGCCAGCAGCCCCGGGACTAGCGGGAGCGCGGGGGAGCTGTTTTTT. Amino acid sequence: CASSPGTSGSAGELFF.

This clonotype was counted at least ten times. The CDR3 nucleotides read TGCGCCAGCAGCCATGCAAGGGATATGAACACCGGGGAGCTGTTTTTT. Its protein is CASSHARDMNTGELFF. V and J are TRBV4-1 and TRBJ2-2; D is undetermined. The germline CDR1 and CDR2 sequences are MGHRA and YSYEKL. Trimming removed 3 bases at V and 1 base at J, with 12 bases between. The CDR3 runs 16 residues.

The V call is TRBV12-5, the J call TRBJ2-5; TRBD2 matches 8 bases. Per the germline V gene, CDR1 is LGHNT and CDR2 is FRNRAP. Trimming removed 4 bases from V and 6 bases from J; junction bases left unmatched: 10. The CDR3 loop spans 15 amino acids. The CDR3 reads CASGSRGGRTKTQYF. The CDR3 DNA reads as TGTGCTAGTGGTTCCCGGGGGGGGCGAACGAAGACCCAGTACTTC.

Only one count was recorded for this clonotype. This chain uses TRBV7-3 with TRBJ2-3; TRBD2 matches 8 bases. V lost 5 bases, J lost 2 bases, and 3 bases stayed unmatched. The germline CDR1 and CDR2 sequences are SGHTA and FQGTGA. The CDR3 has 14 residues. CDR3: CASSLAGPTDTQYF. CDR3 nucleotide sequence: TGTGCCAGCAGCCTAGCGGGCCCCACAGATACGCAGTATTTT. The variable domain in full, with the rest retrieved from reference TRBV7-3 and TRBJ2-3, is GAGVSQTPSNKVTEKGKYVELRCDPISGHTALYWYRQSLGQGPEFLIYFQGTGAADDSGLPNDRFFAVRPEGSVSTLKIQRTERGDSAVYLCASSLAGPTDTQYFGPGTRLTVL.

This clonotype was seen more than once but under ten times. The rearrangement joins TRBV5-4 to TRBJ2-1; TRBD2 is a possible D gene (5 bases). Between the trimmed V and J ends, which lost 9 bases and 5 bases, there was a span of 18 bases. Germline V CDR1 and CDR2: SGHNT, YYREEE (reference sequence). The CDR3 totals 14 residues. The CDR3 DNA reads TGTGCCACCGCCTCAGAGCTGACTAACAATGAGCAGTTCTTC. Translating it yields CATASELTNNEQFF.

V is TRBV7-6 and J is TRBJ1-2; TRBD1 might be the D (6 bases). The germline gives CDR1 SGHVS, CDR2 FNYEAQ. The ends were cut back, 1 base at V and 7 bases at J, with 10 bases in the middle. The CDR3 has 13 amino acids. CDR3 in amino acids: CASSLEQGGGYTF. The CDR3 DNA reads TGTGCCAGCAGCTTAGAACAGGGTGGTGGCTACACCTTC.

This clonotype was seen just once. Its ends do not fully match the called genes, so a read error is possible. The V and J genes are TRBV14 and TRBJ1-1, with TRBD1 identical over 7 bases. Germline V gene data show CDR1 as SGHDN and CDR2 as FVKESK. This CDR3 spans 14 amino acids. The CDR3 DNA sequence: TGTGCCAGCAGCACTCGACAGGGCTGGGCTGAATCTTTCTTT. It encodes CASSTRQGWAESFF.

This clonotype appeared a few times. The chain couples TRBV7-9 to TRBJ1-1; D is uncertain. V dropped 1 base and J dropped 7 bases, with 13 bases sitting between them. The CDR3 has 14 residues. Germline CDR1 reads SEHNR; CDR2 reads FQNEAQ (reference sequence). For the CDR3, the DNA is TGTGCCAGCAGCTTAGTGGGCCCCGGGAATGAAGCTTTCTTT. It specifies CASSLVGPGNEAFF.

V usage is TRBV7-3 and J usage is TRBJ1-2; D is undetermined. Trimming removed 4 bases from V and 5 bases from J, with 17 bases in between. This CDR3 has 15 amino acids. Germline V gene data show CDR1 as SGHTA and CDR2 as FQGTGA. In DNA form, the CDR3 reads TGTGCCAGCAGCTCTACCCTCCTAACCACTTATGGCTACACCTTC. This gives the protein CASSSTLLTTYGYTF.

This clonotype was found a few times. This chain uses TRBV7-9 with TRBJ1-2, with 7 bases aligning to TRBD1. Germline CDR1 is SEHNR and CDR2 is FQNEAQ (reference sequence). The junction had 10 bases not matched to a gene; V was cut back by 1 base and J by 5 bases. The CDR3 has 16 residues. Written as DNA, the CDR3 is TGTGCCAGCAGCTTAGTTTCGGGACAGTCAGCTTATGGCTACACCTTC. Translation: CASSLVSGQSAYGYTF.

This clonotype showed up just a few times. V gene TRBV4-1 combines with J gene TRBJ2-1; D not resolved. This CDR3 is 11 amino acids long. Between the trimmed V and J ends, which lost 2 bases and 6 bases, there was a span of 2 bases. Germline V CDR1 and CDR2: MGHRA, YSYEKL. CDR3 DNA: TGCGCCAGCAGCCAACGCAATGAGCAGTTCTTC. Translation: CASSQRNEQFF.

This chain connects TRBV28 to TRBJ2-2, with 7 positions matching TRBD1. The CDR3 runs to 19 residues. From germline, CDR1 is MDHEN and CDR2 SYDVKM. The V and J ends lost 1 base and 3 bases, in that order; junction bases with no gene match: 14. The CDR3 loop is CASSLFLEAQTGYTGELFF. In DNA, the CDR3 is TGTGCCAGCAGTTTATTCCTCGAAGCGCAGACAGGGTACACCGGGGAGCTGTTTTTT.

The chain has TRBV11-2 and TRBJ2-4; TRBD1 is a possible D gene (6 bases). The CDR3 runs to 16 residues. Trimming took 5 bases from V and 5 from J, leaving 19 bases between them. Germline loops: CDR1 SGHAT, CDR2 FQNNGV. CDR3 in DNA: TGTGCCAGCAGCCATCCAGGTTGGGGGCTGGAAAACATTCAGTACTTC. Amino acids: CASSHPGWGLENIQYF.

This clonotype showed up just a few times. The chain links TRBV3-1 to TRBJ2-5; 7 positions match TRBD2. The CDR3 consists of 18 residues. Germline values: CDR1 LGHDT, CDR2 YNNKEL (reference sequence). V lost 0 bases, J lost 4 bases, and 14 bases stayed unmatched. The chain's CDR3 is CASSQEWSPGGFGETQYF. The CDR3 region has the DNA TGTGCCAGCAGCCAAGAGTGGTCGCCGGGAGGTTTTGGAGAGACCCAGTACTTC.

In the case of this clonotype: The junction departs from the called germline gene at one end, perhaps through a read error. V usage is TRBV6-1 and J usage is TRBJ2-7, with 8 positions matching TRBD1. The CDR3 has 16 residues. The germline CDR1 and CDR2 sequences are MNHNS and SASEGT. DNA of the CDR3: TGTGCCAGCAGTCAAGCCTCGGGACAGGTATACTACGAGCAGTACTTC. It is translated as CASSQASGQVYYEQYF.

CDR3 coding DNA: TGCGCCAGCAGCTTGGAGGGACGCTACACCTTC. This sequence encodes CASSLEGRYTF. The gene calls are TRBV5-1 and TRBJ1-2; D perhaps matches TRBD1 (5 bases). This CDR3 spans 11 amino acids. CDR1 is SGHRS, CDR2 YFSETQ, per germline. Trimming removed 0 bases at V and 9 bases at J, with 6 bases between.

In this sample, this clonotype turned up a few times. CDR3 residues: CASSEDRRFTEAFF. Here the CDR3 DNA reads TGTGCCAGCAGTGAAGACCGGAGGTTCACTGAAGCTTTCTTT. V usage is TRBV6-1 and J usage is TRBJ1-1, with D hard to call. The CDR3 consists of 14 residues. The germline V and J ends were trimmed by 1 base and 4 bases, with 10 bases remaining between them. Germline assignment: CDR1 MNHNS and CDR2 SASEGT.

The rearrangement links TRBV15 to TRBJ2-3; 9 bases align to TRBD2. After removal of 1 base from V and 5 bases from J, the junction contained 4 bases not matched to a gene. Germline assignment: CDR1 LNHNV and CDR2 YYDKDF (reference sequence). The CDR3 length is 15 residues. In nucleotides, the CDR3 is TGTGCCACCAGCAGAGGCGGGAGGGCCGGAGATACGCAGTATTTT. Its translation: CATSRGGRAGDTQYF.